These 27 T cell receptor beta chains came from one sample sequenced in a study of neurological immune-mediated disorders. From the 5' RACE reads, TCRdb called clonotypes with MiXCR, one entry per CDR3 protein. The sample shows 50,000 or so distinct CDR3 sequences, over 9% of them seen only once. The sequenced sample consisted of PBMCs. These receptors originate from a woman aged 40 to 49 with HTLV-1-associated myelopathy (HAM/TSP).

This clonotype was seen ten or more times. The gene calls are TRBV4-1 and TRBJ2-5; D is ambiguous. Germline CDR1 and CDR2: MGHRA and YSYEKL. The V and J ends lost 3 bases and 3 bases respectively, with 8 bases between them. The CDR3 is 13 amino acids. The CDR3 loop is CASSQGLEETQYF. In nucleotides, the CDR3 is TGCGCCAGCAGCCAGGGTCTCGAAGAGACCCAGTACTTC.

The genes are TRBV5-5 and TRBJ2-7; perhaps D is TRBD1 or TRBD2 (5 bases each). Germline V gene sequence: CDR1 SGHKS, CDR2 YYEKEE (reference sequence). The germline V and J ends were trimmed by 4 bases and 2 bases, with 10 bases remaining between them. This CDR3 spans 13 amino acids. The CDR3 DNA is TGTGCCAGCAGCCCGGGACCCGCCTACGAGCAGTACTTC. This encodes CASSPGPAYEQYF.

There are many counts of this clonotype. The chain joins TRBV9 to TRBJ2-5; a possible D gene is TRBD2 (6 bases). The germline V gene encodes CDR1 SGDLS and CDR2 YYNGEE. The V end lost 3 bases, the J end lost 3 bases, and 12 bases lay between the germline ends. This CDR3 contains 14 residues. CDR3 loop: CASSAPGEEETQYF. The CDR3 coding sequence is TGTGCCAGCAGCGCCCCGGGGGAGGAAGAGACCCAGTACTTC.

This clonotype was seen many times. In DNA, the CDR3 is TGTGCCACCAGTGACACTTCAGGGGGCGCAGGGTACAATGAGCAGTTCTTC. Protein: CATSDTSGGAGYNEQFF. The chain has TRBV24-1 and TRBJ2-1; TRBD1 aligns across 8 bases. V shed 4 bases and J 4 bases; nucleotides not matched to a gene: 11. The CDR3 sequence is 17 residues long. Germline CDR1 KGHDR, CDR2 SFDVKD.

V is TRBV11-2 and J is TRBJ2-2, with D uncertain. The CDR3 contains 16 residues. Trimming removed 3 bases from V and 3 bases from J, with 14 bases in between. Per germline, CDR1 SGHAT and CDR2 FQNNGV. Here the CDR3 reads CASSFLFAFYTGELFF. CDR3 DNA: TGTGCCAGCAGCTTTTTATTTGCCTTCTACACCGGGGAGCTGTTTTTT. Full variable domain (missing parts from reference TRBV11-2 and TRBJ2-2): EAGVAQSPRYKIIEKRQSVAFWCNPISGHATLYWYQQILGQGPKLLIQFQNNGVVDDSQLPKDRFSAERLKGVDSTLKIQPAKLEDSAVYLCASSFLFAFYTGELFFGEGSRLTVL.

This clonotype appeared many times. The rearrangement joins TRBV5-1 to TRBJ1-6, with D uncertain. Germline CDR1 is SGHRS and CDR2 is YFSETQ. Trimming stripped 0 bases from V and 8 bases from J, with 18 bases between. The CDR3 extends over 17 amino acids. The CDR3 spells CASSLVSGSLYYSPLHF. The CDR3, as DNA: TGCGCCAGCAGCTTGGTCTCTGGGTCCCTATATTATTCACCCCTCCACTTT.

This clonotype was detected ten times or more. The V call is TRBV6-5, the J call TRBJ2-3, with D unresolved. The CDR3 is 16 amino acids. Germline CDR1 MNHEY, CDR2 SVGAGI. V shed 3 bases and J shed 0 bases, with 13 bases lying between them. CDR3 nucleotide sequence: TGTGCCAGCAGTTATGAGCCACCGTCTAGCACAGATACGCAGTATTTT. This encodes CASSYEPPSSTDTQYF.

This clonotype was seen many times. The chain is built from TRBV12-3 or TRBV12-4 and TRBJ2-7; no definite D call. V lost 3 bases and J 1 base, leaving 10 bases between the germline ends. There are 14 residues in the CDR3. CDR3 sequence: CASSLVSPSYEQYF. CDR3 nucleotides: TGTGCCAGCAGTTTGGTCAGCCCTTCCTACGAGCAGTACTTC.

The sample holds many counts of this clonotype. The chain has TRBV6-5 and TRBJ2-5, with D possibly being TRBD1 or TRBD2 (6 bases each). Germline CDR1 is MNHEY and CDR2 is SVGAGI. Deletions cut 8 bases from V and 5 bases from J, with 12 bases between. There are 12 residues in the CDR3. Written as DNA, the CDR3 is TGTGCCAGCGGGGGGCCCTCGGAGACCCAGTACTTC. Amino acid sequence: CASGGPSETQYF.

This clonotype was counted many times. V and J are TRBV2 and TRBJ2-7, with 9 bases fitting TRBD1. V was clipped by 3 bases and J by 7 bases; unmatched bases: 7. The CDR3 length is 14 residues. The V gene's germline CDR1 is SNHLY and CDR2 FYNNEI. The DNA for the CDR3 is TGTGCCAGCAGTGATCGGACAGGGGCTGGGGAGCAGTACTTC. It translates to CASSDRTGAGEQYF.

This clonotype came up many times. The gene calls are TRBV20-1 and TRBJ2-5; 10 nucleotides line up with TRBD1. With 2 bases clipped from V and 4 bases from J, the junction kept 7 bases outside the gene matches. Germline V CDR1 and CDR2: DFQATT, SNEGSKA (reference sequence). The CDR3 loop spans 15 amino acids. In nucleotides, the CDR3 is TGCAGTGCTAGATCCCGACAGGGGGCCGGAGAGACCCAGTACTTC. Protein: CSARSRQGAGETQYF.

This rearrangement joins TRBV7-6 to TRBJ2-1; possible D gene TRBD2, 6 bases. The V end lost 3 bases, the J end lost 6 bases, and 24 bases lay between the germline ends. This CDR3 comprises 18 residues. CDR1 is SGHVS and CDR2 is FNYEAQ in the germline V gene. The CDR3 protein is CASSLREQDLPSGNEQFF. The CDR3 DNA reads TGTGCCAGCAGCTTGCGGGAACAAGACCTTCCTTCGGGCAATGAGCAGTTCTTC. Drawing the rest from reference TRBV7-6 and TRBJ2-1, the complete variable domain is GAGVSQSPRYKVTKRGQDVALRCDPISGHVSLYWYRQALGQGPEFLTYFNYEAQQDKSGLPNDRFSAERPEGSISTLTIQRTEQRDSAMYRCASSLREQDLPSGNEQFFGPGTRLTVL.

J is TRBJ2-7 and V is TRBV12-3 or TRBV12-4; D is ambiguous. This CDR3 has 16 residues. V dropped 2 bases and J dropped 7 bases, with 21 bases sitting between them. The CDR3 sequence: CASSLRSAPATKEQYF. In DNA, the CDR3 is TGTGCCAGCAGTTTAAGGTCGGCCCCAGCTACGAAGGAGCAGTACTTC.

This clonotype has a single count. A much larger clone differs by one base, so this may be a read error. The rearrangement links TRBV6-2 or TRBV6-3 to TRBJ2-2; D is perhaps TRBD2 (6 bases). V was pared by 6 bases and J by 5 bases, with 16 bases between. Germline V lookup: CDR1 MNHEY, CDR2 SVGEGT. This CDR3 region has 15 residues. The CDR3 loop reads CASRPGPGGTGELFF. The CDR3 DNA reads TGTGCCAGCAGACCCGGCCCCGGGGGTACCGGGGAGCTGTTTTTT.

This clonotype appeared many times. V is TRBV3-1 and J is TRBJ2-1; possible D gene TRBD2, 7 bases. Between the trimmed V and J ends, which lost 7 bases and 5 bases, there was a span of 15 bases. Germline loops: CDR1 LGHDT, CDR2 YNNKEL (reference sequence). The CDR3 has 14 residues. The CDR3 spells CASIGGGPHNEQFF. The CDR3 DNA reads as TGTGCCAGCATTGGGGGGGGCCCACACAATGAGCAGTTCTTC.

This clonotype has only a few counts. The chain uses TRBV7-9 and TRBJ2-1; D gene unclear. This CDR3 contains 15 residues. V was clipped by 4 bases and J by 0 bases, with 10 bases between them. From germline, CDR1 is SEHNR and CDR2 FQNEAQ (reference sequence). The DNA for the CDR3 is TGTGCCAGCAGCTCCCGTAGGGACTCCTACAATGAGCAGTTCTTC. This gives the protein CASSSRRDSYNEQFF.

On this clonotype: A much larger clone differs by one base, so this may be a read error. The chain uses TRBV7-2 and TRBJ1-1; D call uncertain. This CDR3 spans 13 amino acids. Germline assignment: CDR1 SGHTA and CDR2 FQGNSA. The CDR3 nucleotides read TGTGCCAGCAGCTTCGCAAGAAACACTGAAGCTCTCTTT. It yields the protein CASSFARNTEALF.

This clonotype occurred many times. This chain connects TRBV4-1 to TRBJ2-3; D is unclear. The ends were cut back, 5 bases at V and 4 bases at J, with 10 bases in the middle. Germline V CDR1 and CDR2: MGHRA, YSYEKL. The CDR3 is 13 amino acids. The CDR3 sequence is CASSSPGPDTQYF. CDR3 DNA: TGCGCCAGCAGCTCCCCGGGCCCAGATACGCAGTATTTT.

This clonotype was picked up many times. This chain uses TRBV7-8 with TRBJ1-5, with 12 bases that match TRBD1. Trimming took 0 bases from V and 5 from J; bases not matched to a gene: 2. Germline lookup yields CDR1 SGHVS and CDR2 FQNEAQ. The CDR3 runs to 16 residues. The CDR3 protein is CASSLAGDRGHQPQHF. The CDR3 nucleotides read TGTGCCAGCAGCTTAGCGGGGGACAGGGGGCATCAGCCCCAGCATTTT.

V usage is TRBV7-9 and J usage is TRBJ1-1, with TRBD1 identical over 10 bases. Germline lookup yields CDR1 SEHNR and CDR2 FQNEAQ (reference sequence). The CDR3 runs 15 residues. V dropped 4 bases and J dropped 4; count of bases not matched to a gene: 6. DNA of the CDR3: TGTGCCAGCAGCTCATGGACAGGGGGGAGCACTGAAGCTTTCTTT. Its translation is CASSSWTGGSTEAFF.

This clonotype was found many times. The CDR3 loop is CASRGGSNTRPTQTSNPDTQYF. CDR3 nucleotide sequence: TGTGCCAGCAGAGGGGGGTCAAACACACGCCCAACGCAGACCTCAAATCCAGATACGCAGTATTTT. V is TRBV21-1 and J is TRBJ2-3; no check of the table's D call, TRBD1, against the DNA was made. TRBV21-1 is shown as a pseudogene. The CDR3 totals 22 residues.

Many counts were recorded for this clonotype. V usage is TRBV4-3 and J usage is TRBJ2-1; 12 bases are shared with TRBD2. The V gene end was trimmed by 3 bases and the J gene end by 8 bases; junction bases not matched to a gene: 8. This CDR3 has 16 amino acids. The germline V gene encodes CDR1 LGHNA and CDR2 YSLEER. CDR3: CASSQRLAGAGDEQFF. DNA of the CDR3: TGCGCCAGCAGCCAGAGACTAGCGGGGGCCGGTGATGAGCAGTTCTTC.

At least ten counts were recorded for this clonotype. V is TRBV9 and J is TRBJ2-2, with a weak D call TRBD2 (7 bases). The CDR3 contains 16 residues. The V end lost 3 bases, the J end lost 2 bases, and 14 bases lay between the germline ends. Germline V gene lookup returns CDR1 SGDLS and CDR2 YYNGEE. CDR3 residues: CASSGGGGANTGELFF. In DNA, the CDR3 is TGTGCCAGCAGCGGGGGAGGGGGTGCAAACACCGGGGAGCTGTTTTTT.

This clonotype was picked up many times. This CDR3 is CASSLAGGQDTQYF. Here the CDR3 DNA reads TGTGCCAGCAGCTTAGCGGGGGGGCAAGATACGCAGTATTTT. The chain combines TRBV7-9 with TRBJ2-3, with TRBD2 as a possible D gene (7 bases). From germline, CDR1 is SEHNR and CDR2 FQNEAQ (reference sequence). CDR3 length: 14 residues. Between the trimmed V and J ends, which lost 0 bases and 5 bases, there was a span of 9 bases.

Many counts were recorded for this clonotype. This sequence joins TRBV12-3 or TRBV12-4 and TRBJ2-3; weak D call: TRBD2 (5 bases). The V end was cut by 9 bases, the J end by 6 bases, with 13 bases between. This CDR3 region has 12 residues. DNA of the CDR3: TGTGCCAGGCCGGCTAGCCGGGATACGCAGTATTTT. Translated, it gives CARPASRDTQYF.

The table lists this clonotype with many counts. The chain uses TRBV5-1 and TRBJ2-7, with 8 nucleotides matching TRBD1. V was clipped by 4 bases and J by 4 bases; unmatched bases: 10. This CDR3 spans 15 amino acids. CDR1 is SGHRS and CDR2 is YFSETQ in the germline V gene. The CDR3 DNA is TGCGCCAGCAGCCCGGACGTGGACAGGGCATACGAGCAGTACTTC. Amino acid sequence: CASSPDVDRAYEQYF.

This clonotype was counted ten times or more. V gene TRBV6-5 combines with J gene TRBJ2-2; a possible D gene is TRBD1 (5 bases). Germline CDR1 MNHEY, CDR2 SVGAGI. The CDR3 extends over 14 amino acids. Trimming cost V 0 bases and J 9 bases, with 11 bases left between them. In DNA form, the CDR3 reads TGTGCCAGCAGTTACTCCCCTAGGGGCAGGGAGCTGTTTTTT. Translation: CASSYSPRGRELFF.